This T cell receptor beta chain was obtained from a study of shared clonotypes between healthy human individuals. Study overall: The cohort comprised a couple of women and a few men. Their ages spanned 18 to 49 years. Study observations and caveats: Between a few donors, naive CD4 clonotypes were shared at a level of around 5.2%.

As to this clone: Its matching antigen is unknown.

Every one of the donors was a Caucasian adult that lived in Nashville, Tennessee. The assay was run at deep level. Clones were sequenced by immunoSEQ multiplex PCR, and TCRdb holds only the in-frame ones, with some missing. The sample lists fewer than 850,000 clones, around 72% seen once, with 1.8% in the top ten. The germline V gene has CDR1 KGHSH and CDR2 LQKENI. V gave up 4 bases and J gave up 2 bases, with 12 bases separating them. The CDR3 loop spans 15 amino acids. The J gene is TRBJ1-3, the V gene TRBV18; perhaps TRBD1 as D (6 bases). Material for sequencing was memory CD4+ T cells sorted from blood. Indicated subset: CD45RA-negative fraction. This clonotype originated in a woman aged 25 to 39 in good health. CDR3 residues: CASSLGGPAGNTIYF. The CDR3, as DNA: TGTGCCAGCTCACTCGGGGGCCCGGCTGGAAACACCATATATTTT. The variable domain in full, completed from reference TRBV18 and TRBJ1-3, reads NAGVMQNPRHLVRRRGQEARLRCSPMKGHSHVYWYRQLPEEGLKFMVYLQKENIIDESGMPKERFSAEFPKEGPSILRIQQVVRGDSAAYFCASSLGGPAGNTIYFGEGSWLTVV.